The T cell receptor (beta chain) described here comes from a study of post-analysis software for immune sequencing data. Overall study findings and caveats: Controls significantly exceeded multiple sclerosis patients in normalized Chao1 diversity. About five TRBV segments, including TRBV5-6, TRBV5-1 and TRBV20-1, were more frequent in patients than controls.

The library was made from cDNA and included unique molecular identifiers. TCRdb itself ran the PCR reads through MiXCR, one entry per CDR3 protein. The sample yields approximately 400,000 distinct CDR3 sequences, approximately 33% seen once. With respect to this clonotype: Antigen: not known.

Germline CDR1 SGHAT, CDR2 FQNNGV. With V trimmed by 1 base and J by 10 bases, 15 bases remained unmatched. The CDR3 sequence is 16 residues long. Sequenced material: blood. The chain uses TRBV11-2 and TRBJ2-5; TRBD2 matches at 7 bases. The TCR originated in a girl between 10 and 17 years old with multiple sclerosis. CDR3 in DNA: TGTGCCAGCAGCTTAGCGGTAGCCGAGTGGGGGGAGGGCCAGTACTTC. It codes for CASSLAVAEWGEGQYF. Combining the CDR3 with reference TRBV11-2 and TRBJ2-5 gives the whole variable domain EAGVAQSPRYKIIEKRQSVAFWCNPISGHATLYWYQQILGQGPKLLIQFQNNGVVDDSQLPKDRFSAERLKGVDSTLKIQPAKLEDSAVYLCASSLAVAEWGEGQYFGPGTRLLVL.